A few counts support the clone carrying this TCR gamma chain. As yet, its antigen is unknown. Within the sample, other DNA sequences also encode this same CDR3. These data belong to a study of Vδ1+ human thymocytes. Study-wide points: Unexpected Vdelta2 sequences could cause misinterpretation of bulk repertoire data. Highly polyclonal TRG and TRD repertoires with Gaussian CDR3 length distributions appeared in thymus. Thymic delta-chain repertoires held roughly 18% Vdelta2 sequences and few Vdelta3, despite high sort purity.

The template was reverse-transcribed extracted RNA. Pooled V-gene forward primers with one constant-region reverse primer generated the CDR3 amplicons by multiplex PCR. With CATT, TCRdb re-called clones from the multiplex PCR reads. The sample has 35,000 or so gamma-chain clones, 20% seen once; the top ten hold about 1.8%. The CDR3 has 11 residues. The ends lost 10 bases at V and 1 base at J; junction bases unmatched: 4. The germline gives CDR1 VTNTFY, CDR2 YDVSTARD (reference sequence). Alphabeta T cells were depleted, then CD3+ Vdelta1+ Vdelta2- thymocytes were FACS-sorted. The TCR originated in a girl in the first two years of life who had congenital heart surgery. The rearrangement uses TRGV3 and TRGJ1 or TRGJ2. Sample: Vdelta1+ gamma-delta thymocytes from the thymus. Indicated subset: FACS-sorted CD3+ TCRalphabeta- TCRVdelta1+ TCRVdelta2- thymocytes. The CDR3 loop is CATSNYYKKLF. The CDR3 DNA reads as TGTGCCACATCCAATTATTATAAGAAACTCTTT.